The 7 T cell receptor beta chains below come from one sample, sequenced in a study of OX40 agonist ivuxolimab in advanced cancers. Some clones are missing from TCRdb's copy, which holds only in-frame ones; the method was immunoSEQ multiplex PCR. The data hold 55,000 to 75,000 clones, with over 80% observed a single time. This specimen consisted of CD4+ or CD8+ T cells sorted from blood, obtained in a trial of the OX40 agonist ivuxolimab. The receptors come from an adult with an advanced solid tumor such as melanoma, head and neck, liver or kidney cancer.

The chain combines TRBV19 with TRBJ2-1; 8 bases are shared with TRBD1. CDR1 and CDR2 (germline): LNHDA, SQIVND (reference sequence). V shed 5 bases and J 5 bases; nucleotides not matched to a gene: 5. The CDR3 contains 14 residues. In DNA form, the CDR3 reads TGTGCCAGTAGTGATGGACAGGGTCACAATGAGCAGTTCTTC. It codes for CASSDGQGHNEQFF. Variable domain in full (rest from reference TRBV19 and TRBJ2-1): DGGITQSPKYLFRKEGQNVTLSCEQNLNHDAMYWYRQDPGQGLRLIYYSQIVNDFQKGDIAEGYSVSREKKESFPLTVTSAQKNPTAFYLCASSDGQGHNEQFFGPGTRLTVL.

The gene calls are TRBV6-6 and TRBJ2-7; D unclear. Looked up from germline, CDR1 is MNHNY and CDR2 is SVGAGI (reference sequence). V was clipped by 6 bases and J by 2 bases, with 5 bases between them. The CDR3 runs to 11 residues. The DNA for the CDR3 is TGTGCCAGCAGCTTTACCTACGAGCAGTACTTC. Translating gives CASSFTYEQYF.

The chain employs TRBV13 and TRBJ2-3, with 11 nucleotides matching TRBD2. Germline CDR1 PRHDT, CDR2 FYEKMQ (reference sequence). CDR3 size: 15 residues. Germline trimming cut 7 bases from V and 3 bases from J; bases unmatched to any gene: 6. The CDR3 coding sequence is TGTGCCAGCACTGCCGGGACTAGCGGTACAGATACGCAGTATTTT. It translates to CASTAGTSGTDTQYF.

The chain links TRBV7-2 to TRBJ2-3; 10 bases map to TRBD2. Trimming took 2 bases from V and 1 from J; bases not matched to a gene: 3. The CDR3 is 16 residues long. Germline V gives CDR1 SGHTA, CDR2 FQGNSA. The CDR3 bases are TGTGCCAGCAGCTTAATGGGGACTAGCGGCACAGATACGCAGTATTTT. Translated: CASSLMGTSGTDTQYF.

The rearrangement joins TRBV7-7 to TRBJ2-7; 12 nucleotides align to TRBD1. V lost 5 bases and J lost 0; bases outside the gene matches: 5. Germline CDR1 and CDR2: SSHAT and FNYEAQ (reference sequence). CDR3 length: 16 residues. The CDR3 nucleotides are TGTGCCAGCAGCCCAGGGACAGGGGGCCTCTCCTACGAGCAGTACTTC. Its translation is CASSPGTGGLSYEQYF.

The chain is built from TRBV19 and TRBJ2-6, with TRBD1 matching over 9 bases. J gave up 4 bases and V 3 bases, and 4 bases lay outside the gene matches. There are 16 residues in the CDR3. CDR1 LNHDA and CDR2 SQIVND come from the germline V gene (reference sequence). The CDR3 region has the DNA TGTGCCAGTAGTATGACAGGGGGAAGGGGGGCCAACGTCCTGACTTTC. Translated: CASSMTGGRGANVLTF.

The CDR3 bases are TGTGCCAGCAGCTTGCGTCTCGGAAACACCATATATTTT. This gives the protein CASSLRLGNTIYF. The chain has TRBV5-6 and TRBJ1-3; no firm D call. The germline V gene has CDR1 SGHDT and CDR2 YYEEEE. The CDR3 has 13 amino acids. V was pared by 1 base and J by 4 bases, with 6 bases between.